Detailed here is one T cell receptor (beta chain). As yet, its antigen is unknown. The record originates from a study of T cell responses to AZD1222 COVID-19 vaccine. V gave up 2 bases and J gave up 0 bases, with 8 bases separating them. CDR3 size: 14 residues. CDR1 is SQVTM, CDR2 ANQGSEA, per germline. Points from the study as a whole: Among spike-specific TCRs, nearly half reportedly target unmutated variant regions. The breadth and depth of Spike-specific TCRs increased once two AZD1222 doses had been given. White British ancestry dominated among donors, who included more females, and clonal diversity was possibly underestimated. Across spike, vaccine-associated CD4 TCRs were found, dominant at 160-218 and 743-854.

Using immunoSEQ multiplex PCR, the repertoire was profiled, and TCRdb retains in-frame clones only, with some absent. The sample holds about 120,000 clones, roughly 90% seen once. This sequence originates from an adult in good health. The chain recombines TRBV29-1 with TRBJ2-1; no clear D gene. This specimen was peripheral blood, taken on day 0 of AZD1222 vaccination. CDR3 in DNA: TGCAGCGTTGAACCGTCAGGCTCCTACAATGAGCAGTTCTTC. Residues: CSVEPSGSYNEQFF.